The source of this TCR beta chain is a study of blood T cell repertoires in COVID-19. Produced via immunoSEQ multiplex PCR; TCRdb's table is partial and in-frame only. This sample carries around 160,000 clones, about 86% of them seen once, and the ten largest clones take 0.99%. Trimming took 6 bases from V and 8 from J; bases not matched to a gene: 9. Germline loops: CDR1 SNHLY, CDR2 FYNNEI. The CDR3 covers 13 residues. The chain uses TRBV2 and TRBJ1-2, with 7 bases lining up with TRBD1. Sequences were obtained from peripheral blood. The TCR sequence derives from a man aged 18 to 29 with acute or convalescent COVID-19. The CDR3 reads CASRTTGFGGYTF. CDR3 DNA sequence: TGTGCCAGCAGAACGACAGGGTTCGGCGGCTACACCTTC. Based on the CDR3 plus reference TRBV2 and TRBJ1-2, the full variable domain is EPEVTQTPSHQVTQMGQEVILRCVPISNHLYFYWYRQILGQKVEFLVSFYNNEISEKSEIFDDQFSVERPDGSNFTLKIRSTKLEDSAMYFCASRTTGFGGYTFGSGTRLTVV.